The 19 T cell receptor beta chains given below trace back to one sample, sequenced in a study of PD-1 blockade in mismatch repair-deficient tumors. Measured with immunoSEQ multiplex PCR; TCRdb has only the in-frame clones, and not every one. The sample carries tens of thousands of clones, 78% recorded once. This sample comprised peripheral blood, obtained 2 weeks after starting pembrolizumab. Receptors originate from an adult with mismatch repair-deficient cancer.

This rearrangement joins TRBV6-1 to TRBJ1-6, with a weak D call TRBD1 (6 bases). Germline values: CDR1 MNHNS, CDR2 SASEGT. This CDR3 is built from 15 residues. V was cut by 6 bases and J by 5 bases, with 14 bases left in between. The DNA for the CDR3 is TGTGCCAGCAGCCGGACAGAAGTTAATAATTCACCCCTCCACTTT. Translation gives CASSRTEVNNSPLHF.

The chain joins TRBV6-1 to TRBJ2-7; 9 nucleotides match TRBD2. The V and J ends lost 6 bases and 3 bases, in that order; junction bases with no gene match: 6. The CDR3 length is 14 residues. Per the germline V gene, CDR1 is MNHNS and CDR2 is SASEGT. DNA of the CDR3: TGTGCCAGCAGGGCTAGCGGGGAATTCTACGAGCAGTACTTC. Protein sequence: CASRASGEFYEQYF.

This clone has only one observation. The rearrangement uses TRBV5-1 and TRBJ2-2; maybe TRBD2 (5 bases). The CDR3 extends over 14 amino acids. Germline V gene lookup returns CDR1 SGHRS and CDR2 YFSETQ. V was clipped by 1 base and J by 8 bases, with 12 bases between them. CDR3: CASSLYEGVGELFF. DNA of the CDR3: TGCGCCAGCAGCTTGTACGAGGGTGTAGGGGAGCTGTTTTTT.

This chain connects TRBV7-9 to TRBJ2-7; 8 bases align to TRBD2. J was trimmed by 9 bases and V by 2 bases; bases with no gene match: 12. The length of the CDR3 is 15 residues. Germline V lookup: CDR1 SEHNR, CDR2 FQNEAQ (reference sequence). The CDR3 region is CASSLLDGRGKGQYF. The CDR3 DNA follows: TGTGCCAGCAGCTTACTAGACGGGAGGGGAAAAGGGCAGTACTTC.

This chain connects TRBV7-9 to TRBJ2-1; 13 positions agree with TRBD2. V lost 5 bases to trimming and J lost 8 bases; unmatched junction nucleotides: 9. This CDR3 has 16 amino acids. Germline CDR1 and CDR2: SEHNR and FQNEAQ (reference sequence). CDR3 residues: CASSPGLAGESDEQFF. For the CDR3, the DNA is TGTGCCAGCAGCCCCGGACTAGCGGGAGAATCTGATGAGCAGTTCTTC.

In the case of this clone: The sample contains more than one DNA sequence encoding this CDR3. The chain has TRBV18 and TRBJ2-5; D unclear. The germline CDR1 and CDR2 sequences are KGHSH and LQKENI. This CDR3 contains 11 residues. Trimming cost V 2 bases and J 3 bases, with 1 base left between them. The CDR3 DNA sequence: TGTGCCAGCTCACCAGAAGAGACCCAGTACTTC. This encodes CASSPEETQYF. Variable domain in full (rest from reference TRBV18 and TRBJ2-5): NAGVMQNPRHLVRRRGQEARLRCSPMKGHSHVYWYRQLPEEGLKFMVYLQKENIIDESGMPKERFSAEFPKEGPSILRIQQVVRGDSAAYFCASSPEETQYFGPGTRLLVL.

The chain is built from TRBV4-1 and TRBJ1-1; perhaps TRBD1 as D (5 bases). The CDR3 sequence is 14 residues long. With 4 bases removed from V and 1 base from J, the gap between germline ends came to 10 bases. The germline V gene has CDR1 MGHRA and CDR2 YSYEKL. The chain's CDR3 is CASSRAQGNTEAFF. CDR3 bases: TGCGCCAGCAGCCGAGCTCAGGGGAACACTGAAGCTTTCTTT.

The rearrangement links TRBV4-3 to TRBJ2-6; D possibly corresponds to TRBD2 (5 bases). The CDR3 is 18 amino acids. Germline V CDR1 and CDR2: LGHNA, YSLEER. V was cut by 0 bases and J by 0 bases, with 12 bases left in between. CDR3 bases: TGCGCCAGCAGCCAAGATTTCGGCGGGTTCTCTGGGGCCAACGTCCTGACTTTC. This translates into CASSQDFGGFSGANVLTF.

CDR3 DNA sequence: TGTGCCAGCAGCCAGGACTTATGGGGGGGAACCGGGGAGCTGTTTTTT. Translation gives CASSQDLWGGTGELFF. The chain couples TRBV9 to TRBJ2-2; TRBD2 agrees at 7 bases. The V and J ends lost 4 bases and 5 bases, in that order; junction bases with no gene match: 11. Looked up from germline, CDR1 is SGDLS and CDR2 is YYNGEE. This CDR3 comprises 16 residues.

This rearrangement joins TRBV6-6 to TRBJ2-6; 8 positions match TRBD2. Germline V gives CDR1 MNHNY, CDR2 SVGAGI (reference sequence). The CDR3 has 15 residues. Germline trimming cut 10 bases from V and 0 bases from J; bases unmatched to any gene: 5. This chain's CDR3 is CAISGVDSGANVLTF. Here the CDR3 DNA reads TGTGCCATTAGCGGGGTGGACTCTGGGGCCAACGTCCTGACTTTC.

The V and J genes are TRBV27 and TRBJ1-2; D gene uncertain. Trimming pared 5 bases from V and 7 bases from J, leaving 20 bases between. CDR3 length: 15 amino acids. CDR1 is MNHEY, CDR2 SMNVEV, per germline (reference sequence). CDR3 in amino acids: CASSTVSKKAGGYTF. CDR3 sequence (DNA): TGTGCCAGCAGTACGGTCAGTAAGAAGGCGGGTGGCTACACCTTC.

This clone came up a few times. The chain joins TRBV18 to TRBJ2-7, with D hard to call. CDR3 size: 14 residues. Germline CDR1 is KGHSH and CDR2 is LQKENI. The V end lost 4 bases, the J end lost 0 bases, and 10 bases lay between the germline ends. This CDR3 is CASSQNTNSYEQYF. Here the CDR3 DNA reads TGTGCCAGCTCACAAAACACGAACTCCTACGAGCAGTACTTC.

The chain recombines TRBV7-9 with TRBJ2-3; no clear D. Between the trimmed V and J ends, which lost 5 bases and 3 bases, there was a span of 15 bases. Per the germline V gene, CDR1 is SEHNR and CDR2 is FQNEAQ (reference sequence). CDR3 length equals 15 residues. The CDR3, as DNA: TGTGCCAGCAGCCAAGAGCTCCTAGAAACAGATACGCAGTATTTT. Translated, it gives CASSQELLETDTQYF.

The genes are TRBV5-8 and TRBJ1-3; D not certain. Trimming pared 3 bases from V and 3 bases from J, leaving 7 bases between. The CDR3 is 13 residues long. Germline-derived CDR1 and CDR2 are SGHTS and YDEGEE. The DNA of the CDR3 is TGTGCCAGCAGCTCTGACATTGGAAACACCATATATTTT. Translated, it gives CASSSDIGNTIYF.

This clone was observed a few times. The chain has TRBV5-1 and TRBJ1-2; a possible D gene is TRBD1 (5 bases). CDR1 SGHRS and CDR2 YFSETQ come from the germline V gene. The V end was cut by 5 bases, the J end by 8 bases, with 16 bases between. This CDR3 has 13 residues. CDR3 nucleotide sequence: TGCGCCAGCAGTGATTTGGGGCCCCTAGGCTACACCTTC. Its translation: CASSDLGPLGYTF.

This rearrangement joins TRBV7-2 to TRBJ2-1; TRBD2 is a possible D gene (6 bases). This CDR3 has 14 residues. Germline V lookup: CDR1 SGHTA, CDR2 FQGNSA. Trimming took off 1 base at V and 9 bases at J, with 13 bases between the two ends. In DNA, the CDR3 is TGTGCCAGCAGCTTAGATTCGCGGGGCAGTGAGCAGTTCTTC. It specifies CASSLDSRGSEQFF.

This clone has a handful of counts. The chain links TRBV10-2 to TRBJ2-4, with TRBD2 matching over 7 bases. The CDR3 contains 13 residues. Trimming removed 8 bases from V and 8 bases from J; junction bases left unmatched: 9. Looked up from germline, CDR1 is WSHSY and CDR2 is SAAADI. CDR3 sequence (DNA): TGCGCCAGCCTTTTGGGAGGGTCGGACATTCAGTACTTC. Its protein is CASLLGGSDIQYF.

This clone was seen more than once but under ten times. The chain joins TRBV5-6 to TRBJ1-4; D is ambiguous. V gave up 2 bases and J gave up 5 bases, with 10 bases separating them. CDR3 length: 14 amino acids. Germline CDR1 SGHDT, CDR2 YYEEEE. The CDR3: CASSLGRENEKLFF. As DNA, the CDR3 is TGTGCCAGCAGCTTAGGACGGGAGAATGAAAAACTGTTTTTT. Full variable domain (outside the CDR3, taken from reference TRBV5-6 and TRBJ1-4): DAGVTQSPTHLIKTRGQQVTLRCSPKSGHDTVSWYQQALGQGPQFIFQYYEEEERQRGNFPDRFSGHQFPNYSSELNVNALLLGDSALYLCASSLGRENEKLFFGSGTQLSVL.

CDR3 DNA: TGCAGCGTAGGGGACAGGGGGAGAAAACTGTTTTTT. Translated, it gives CSVGDRGRKLFF. The chain joins TRBV29-1 to TRBJ1-4; TRBD1 matches at 11 bases. The CDR3 covers 12 residues. The germline V gene has CDR1 SQVTM and CDR2 ANQGSEA. Trimming removed 6 bases from V and 10 bases from J; junction bases left unmatched: 4.